The clone carrying this T cell receptor beta chain was recorded only once. The record originates from a study of shared clonotypes between healthy human individuals. Data came from immunoSEQ multiplex PCR; TCRdb stores just in-frame clones and leaves some out. The repertoire holds roughly 2.5 million clones, with approximately 92% as singletons. CDR3 length equals 12 residues. CDR1 and CDR2 from the germline V gene are SGHAT and FQNNGV. The germline V and J ends were trimmed by 4 bases and 7 bases, with 11 bases remaining between them. Input material: naive CD4+ T cells sorted from blood. The subset was: CD45RA+ positively selected. The chain links TRBV11-2 to TRBJ2-7, with TRBD2 as a possible D gene (6 bases). The TCR was taken from a man between 18 and 35 years old in good health. DNA of the CDR3: TGTGCCAGCAGCTCCGTCCGGGGGGAGCAGTACTTC. Translating it yields CASSSVRGEQYF.